Given below is one T cell receptor beta chain in context. Its antigen is as yet unknown. One junction end disagrees with the germline gene, perhaps due to a read error. Sequencing targeted TCR beta in blood CD8+ and CD4+ T cells. Random hexamers were used to reverse transcribe the RNA input (about 0.45 to 1 ug). By means of immunoSEQ multiplex PCR, TCR beta CDR3 spanning 54 Vbeta and 13 Jbeta underwent amplification. TCRdb fed the immunoSEQ multiplex PCR reads into MiXCR, producing one record per CDR3 protein. Altogether around 190,000 distinct CDR3 sequences are present, 90% to 95% being singletons, with the ten largest covering roughly 0.11%. This specimen comes from a study of CD8 T cells in Susac syndrome. The CDR3 length is 13 residues. Germline-derived CDR1 and CDR2 are SEHNR and FQNEAQ (reference sequence). Study findings and constraints: The CD4+ T cell repertoire of patients with Susac syndrome showed no detectable clonal expansion. The study's TCR sequencing and HLA analysis drew on a certain number of individuals. That number was acknowledged as relatively small.

This chain links TRBV7-9 with TRBJ2-7; 7 nucleotides match TRBD1. The clonotype originates from a human donor with Susac syndrome. Sequencing was performed on CD4+ T cells from PBMCs. The CDR3, as DNA: TGTGCCAGCAGCTTACCACCAGGGGGAAATCCGGCCTTC. Amino acids: CASSLPPGGNPAF.